The TCR beta chain described here comes from a study of identical twins. TCRdb fed the 5' RACE reads into MiXCR, producing one record per CDR3 protein. The top ten hold 0.98% of the sample, which has 700,000 or so distinct CDR3 sequences, about 9.4% seen once. The J segment lost 7 bases and the V segment lost 5 bases, leaving 6 bases of the junction unmatched. The CDR3 loop spans 14 amino acids. The V gene's germline CDR1 is MNHEY and CDR2 SVGAGI. This clonotype was picked up many times. The same sample was also used in a study of yellow fever vaccine responses in identical twins.

The receptor's source is a young woman in good health. The sequencing sample was made of PBMCs. The chain joins TRBV6-5 to TRBJ1-5, with 9 bases aligning to TRBD1. CDR3 amino acids: CASSNRQGGQPQHF. The CDR3 DNA reads TGTGCCAGCAGTAACAGACAGGGGGGCCAGCCCCAGCATTTT.